The entry below describes one T cell receptor beta chain. Time point meaning: baseline pretreatment blood. As for treatment: 15 Gy SBRT to primary tumor, nephrectomy 4 weeks later. Sequencing used immunoSEQ multiplex PCR; TCRdb keeps in-frame clones, though not all of them. The sample has approximately 110,000 clones, around 83% seen once. This entry is derived from a study of radiation and T cells in renal cell carcinoma. Trimming pared 6 bases from V and 4 bases from J, leaving 12 bases between. This CDR3 has 13 residues. The germline gives CDR1 MNHEY, CDR2 SVGAGI. Specimen: blood, collected from a patient whose treatment included radiotherapy and nephrectomy. This sequence joins TRBV6-5 and TRBJ1-2; a possible D gene is TRBD1 (5 bases). The TCR comes from a woman in her sixties with renal cell carcinoma. This chain's CDR3 is CASSSGTLYGYTF. In DNA form, the CDR3 reads TGTGCCAGCAGCTCCGGGACGCTCTATGGCTACACCTTC.